This T cell receptor beta chain was recorded in a study of T cell repertoires in cytomegalovirus infection. Study-level points and caveats: HLA-C-restricted TCR beta clonotypes specific for CMV led the ex vivo response. Cumulated frequencies of public TCR beta families served to identify carriers of CMV plus the relevant HLA.

The germline V gene has CDR1 LNHDA and CDR2 SQIVND (reference sequence). The CDR3 has 14 amino acids. Trimming removed 6 bases from V and 10 bases from J; junction bases left unmatched: 7. TCRdb fed the reads into MiXCR, producing one record per CDR3 protein. The sample holds fewer than 900,000 distinct CDR3 sequences, under 35% seen once. Regarding this clonotype: What it binds is unknown.

This sample comprised cultured CD8+ T cells from PBMCs, obtained from culture after CMV antigen stimulation. This receptor was obtained from a human donor in good health (CMV status not recorded). Some clones in this sample may be carry-over from other donors' samples. This chain uses TRBV19 with TRBJ2-1; 12 bases map to TRBD2. Here the CDR3 reads CASSILAGGGEQFF. CDR3 DNA sequence: TGTGCCAGTAGCATACTAGCGGGGGGAGGCGAGCAGTTCTTC.